This T cell receptor (beta chain) is from a study of metastatic and nonmetastatic thyroid tumors. Study-level points and caveats: The reported finding was significantly higher TCR beta diversity in malignant thyroid tumors relative to benign nodules, in blood and tumor.

Via MiXCR, TCRdb re-called the PCR reads. Here the sample spans over 30,000 clones, around 32% being singletons. Before thyroid surgery, none of the patients had received any treatment. Worth noting for this clone: The antigen remains undetermined.

V lost 0 bases, J lost 2 bases, and 2 bases stayed unmatched. From germline, CDR1 is DFQATT and CDR2 SNEGSKA (reference sequence). There are 15 residues in the CDR3. This clonotype was sampled from a female donor with papillary thyroid cancer or a benign thyroid nodule (not recorded which). Some clones in this sample may be carry-over from other donors' samples. The V and J genes are TRBV20-1 and TRBJ2-5; 11 bases match TRBD2. Sequencing was performed on blood. The CDR3 loop is CSARDSGRGQETQYF. CDR3 DNA sequence: TGCAGTGCTAGAGATAGCGGGAGGGGGCAAGAGACCCAGTACTTC.